This T cell receptor beta chain came from a study of CD8 T cells in Susac syndrome (dated by TCRdb to between 2017 and 2020). In terms of the full investigation: Repertoire sequencing was used to test whether CD8+ T cell activation and differentiation in Susac syndrome was antigen driven.

From a lookup of the germline V gene, CDR1 and CDR2 are MDHEN and SYDVKM. Clipping removes 11 bases from V and 2 bases from J, with 12 as the unmatched junction base count. Inclusive of the bounding cysteine and phenylalanine, the CDR3 is 17 residues long. Just the 51-base CDR3 DNA is kept, in frame starting at base 1. Peripheral blood CD8+ and CD4+ T cells from healthy donors, Susac syndrome patients and multiple sclerosis patients were profiled using high-throughput TCR beta sequencing. The healthy donors served as controls matched for age and sex. CD8+ TEMRA cells were enriched by FACS, while bulk CD8+ and CD4+ T cells were purified by magnetic negative isolation. Blood was collected in EDTA tubes and processed within 24 hours, with PBMCs isolated through density gradient centrifugation. PBMCs intended for TCR sequencing were frozen in liquid nitrogen and were later thawed in a 37 degrees C water bath. A purity of at least 90% was achieved for sorted or isolated CD4+, CD8+ and CD8+ TEMRA cells.

RNA was extracted using the RNeasy kit, and about 0.45 to 1 microgram was reverse transcribed with random hexamers. TCR beta CDR3 regions were amplified with the immunoSEQ multiplex PCR assay covering 54 Vbeta and 13 Jbeta segments. PCR amplification bias was corrected using a synthetic template baseline for primer optimization and computational correction. From the authors' description of their analysis: Reads were assigned to V, D and J genes according to IMGT and analyzed in immunoSEQ Analyzer, with only productive sequences retained. To calculate clonality, Shannon entropy was normalized by log2 of the number of productive unique sequences and then subtracted from one. Public and private clones were assessed among the 100 most prevalent clones of each patient and control. Clones were defined as Susac-specific if absent from the healthy and MS cohorts, from 900 to 1,300 published viral clones and from other ImmuneACCESS disease sequences. TCRdb itself trimmed the public reads at Q25 with fastp, ran MiXCR and retained productive beta chains. Each CDR3 protein appears once, grouped with its most common genes and DNA. The V and J calls were determined by TCRdb, not by the authors. The sample records 150,000 to 200,000 distinct CDR3 sequences, 90% to 95% of which are singletons. The leading ten clones occupy around 0.14% of the sample.

This clonotype has only one observation. No antigen is known for it. Base qualities were left out, and no much larger clone turns up one base away. A lone read is weak support. What the authors observed across the whole study: The study acknowledged that relatively few individuals were included in the TCR sequencing and HLA analysis.

The sample comprised CD4+ T cells from PBMCs. The origin of this receptor is a human donor in good health. The rearranged segments are TRBV28 and TRBJ2-2, with TRBD2 matching 12 junction bases. Here the CDR3 is given as CAPSGLAGGPNTGELFF. The DNA reads TGTGCCCCCAGTGGCCTAGCGGGGGGGCCCAACACCGGGGAGCTGTTTTTT.